These 15 T cell receptor beta chains originate from one sample sequenced in a study of human T cells and chemical hapten exposure. TCRdb re-derived calls from the RACE reads in MiXCR, one entry per CDR3 protein. The top ten hold around 8.2% of the sample, which has just under 350,000 distinct CDR3 sequences, approximately 6.9% seen once. The time point: patch test 1, 2 weeks after DPC sensitization. The sample's treatment: therapeutic diphenylcyclopropenone sensitization with weekly scalp DPC. This material consisted of whole blood, taken in connection with sensitization to the hapten diphenylcyclopropenone (DPC). These receptors all come from a woman between 18 and 29 years old with alopecia areata. Some clones in this sample may be carry-over from other donors' samples.

This clonotype came up many times. The chain recombines TRBV28 with TRBJ2-7; 8 bases fit TRBD1. V lost 8 bases and J lost 4; bases outside the gene matches: 10. The CDR3 sequence is 14 residues long. CDR1 is MDHEN, CDR2 SYDVKM, per germline. The CDR3 DNA reads as TGTGCCAGCTCCCAGGGGGCGGGTTGGTACGAGCAGTACTTC. This sequence encodes CASSQGAGWYEQYF.

This clonotype was observed many times. Here the CDR3 reads CSVEDRQGISEAFF. The DNA of the CDR3 is TGCAGCGTTGAAGATCGGCAGGGGATCTCTGAAGCTTTCTTT. This rearrangement joins TRBV29-1 to TRBJ1-1; D perhaps matches TRBD1 (6 bases). The CDR3 consists of 14 residues. Germline V gene sequence: CDR1 SQVTM, CDR2 ANQGSEA. The V end was cut by 0 bases, the J end by 6 bases, with 14 bases between.

The chain employs TRBV7-3 and TRBJ2-2, with D hard to call. V lost 4 bases, J lost 1 base, and 7 bases lay in between. This CDR3 spans 14 amino acids. Per the germline V gene, CDR1 is SGHTA and CDR2 is FQGTGA. CDR3 coding DNA: TGTGCCAGCAGCTCGACCCTGAACACCGGGGAGCTGTTTTTT. It encodes CASSSTLNTGELFF.

The table lists this clonotype with a few counts. V usage is TRBV19 and J usage is TRBJ1-6; D gene ambiguous. Germline-derived CDR1 and CDR2 are LNHDA and SQIVND (reference sequence). The CDR3 covers 12 residues. The ends were cut back, 11 bases at V and 8 bases at J, with 13 bases in the middle. This chain's CDR3 is CAAGGPYSPLHF. CDR3 coding DNA: TGTGCCGCCGGAGGGCCATATTCACCCCTCCACTTT.

This clonotype came up a few times. The chain carries TRBV7-9 and TRBJ1-1, with 7 bases fitting TRBD1. The CDR3 covers 15 residues. Germline CDR1 reads SEHNR; CDR2 reads FQNEAQ (reference sequence). Unmatched junction bases numbered 10, after V lost 3 bases and J lost 6 bases. CDR3 region: CASSFLGGQGSEAFF. In DNA, the CDR3 is TGTGCCAGCAGCTTCCTAGGGGGCCAGGGGTCTGAAGCTTTCTTT.

The rearrangement links TRBV6-1 to TRBJ1-2; tentatively, D is TRBD1 (5 bases). Per the germline V gene, CDR1 is MNHNS and CDR2 is SASEGT. The CDR3 loop spans 14 amino acids. V lost 6 bases and J lost 2, with 13 bases in between. Here the CDR3 DNA reads TGTGCCAGCAGAGACCGACAGATAAACTATGGCTACACCTTC. Encoded protein: CASRDRQINYGYTF.

This clonotype was found a few times. The CDR3 here is CASSLFAQGSRELFF. CDR3 sequence (DNA): TGTGCCAGCAGTTTATTCGCGCAGGGTAGCCGGGAGCTGTTTTTT. V usage is TRBV28 and J usage is TRBJ2-2; tentatively, D is TRBD1 (5 bases). Germline loops: CDR1 MDHEN, CDR2 SYDVKM. This CDR3 is built from 15 residues. V lost 1 base to trimming and J lost 9 bases, with 15 bases between them. Supplemented by reference TRBV28 and TRBJ2-2, the full variable domain reads DVKVTQSSRYLVKRTGEKVFLECVQDMDHENMFWYRQDPGLGLRLIYFSYDVKMKEKGDIPEGYSVSREKKERFSLILESASTNQTSMYLCASSLFAQGSRELFFGEGSRLTVL.

This clonotype was recorded many times. The rearrangement uses TRBV29-1 and TRBJ2-3, with 7 bases matching TRBD2. J was trimmed by 3 bases and V by 4 bases; bases with no gene match: 13. This CDR3 is built from 16 residues. CDR1 is SQVTM, CDR2 ANQGSEA, per germline. This CDR3 reads CSVGGGGSMRTDTQYF. In DNA, the CDR3 is TGCAGCGTTGGTGGCGGGGGAAGCATGCGGACAGATACGCAGTATTTT.

This clonotype has at least ten counts. The chain links TRBV29-1 to TRBJ2-5; D gene unclear. The CDR3 sequence is 15 residues long. Germline assignment: CDR1 SQVTM and CDR2 ANQGSEA. V lost 7 bases, J lost 2 bases, and 20 bases lay in between. CDR3 amino acids: CSAEKEAGPQETQYF. The DNA of the CDR3 is TGCAGCGCCGAAAAGGAAGCAGGACCACAAGAGACCCAGTACTTC.

This rearrangement joins TRBV6-5 to TRBJ2-3; 9 nucleotides agree with TRBD2. The CDR3 totals 16 residues. Germline V gene data show CDR1 as MNHEY and CDR2 as SVGAGI. V lost 0 bases to trimming and J lost 2 bases; unmatched junction nucleotides: 3. The CDR3 reads CASSYSAGGFTDTQYF. Written as DNA, the CDR3 is TGTGCCAGCAGTTACTCAGCGGGGGGATTCACAGATACGCAGTATTTT.

The V and J genes are TRBV12-3 or TRBV12-4 and TRBJ2-1, with D possibly TRBD1 on 5 matching bases. The germline V and J ends were trimmed by 5 bases and 5 bases, with 16 bases remaining between them. The CDR3 runs 15 residues. CDR3 region: CASSRTRVGDNEQFF. The CDR3 region has the DNA TGTGCCAGCAGTCGGACCAGGGTAGGAGACAATGAGCAGTTCTTC.

This clonotype was recorded a few times. The gene calls are TRBV6-5 and TRBJ2-7; 8 nucleotides match TRBD1. V lost 5 bases to trimming and J lost 4 bases; unmatched junction nucleotides: 10. This CDR3 contains 15 residues. CDR1 and CDR2 from the germline V gene are MNHEY and SVGAGI. The CDR3 here is CASSVLDREVYEQYF. The DNA of the CDR3 is TGTGCCAGCAGTGTTCTGGACAGGGAGGTTTACGAGCAGTACTTC.

J is TRBJ1-1 and V is TRBV4-2, with D possibly being TRBD1 (6 bases). With 5 bases removed from V and 6 bases from J, the gap between germline ends came to 16 bases. This CDR3 has 14 residues. Germline CDR1 and CDR2: LGHNA and YNFKEQ. DNA for the CDR3: TGTGCCAGCAGCTACGAAGGAGGGGGTCCTGAAGCTTTCTTT. Translation gives CASSYEGGGPEAFF.

This clonotype was seen only a few times. The chain joins TRBV14 to TRBJ1-1; tentative D call: TRBD1 (6 bases). With 4 bases removed from V and 4 bases from J, the gap between germline ends came to 16 bases. The CDR3 is 15 residues long. CDR1 and CDR2 (germline): SGHDN, FVKESK. DNA for the CDR3: TGTGCCAGCAGCCGATTGAATGGGGGGCTCACTGAAGCTTTCTTT. As protein: CASSRLNGGLTEAFF.

The chain couples TRBV5-1 to TRBJ1-4, with D unresolved. CDR3 size: 16 residues. V was clipped by 4 bases and J by 0 bases, with 13 bases between them. Germline CDR1 is SGHRS and CDR2 is YFSETQ. This CDR3 reads CASSQTRGATNEKLFF. The DNA for the CDR3 is TGCGCCAGCAGCCAGACCCGGGGTGCAACTAATGAAAAACTGTTTTTT.